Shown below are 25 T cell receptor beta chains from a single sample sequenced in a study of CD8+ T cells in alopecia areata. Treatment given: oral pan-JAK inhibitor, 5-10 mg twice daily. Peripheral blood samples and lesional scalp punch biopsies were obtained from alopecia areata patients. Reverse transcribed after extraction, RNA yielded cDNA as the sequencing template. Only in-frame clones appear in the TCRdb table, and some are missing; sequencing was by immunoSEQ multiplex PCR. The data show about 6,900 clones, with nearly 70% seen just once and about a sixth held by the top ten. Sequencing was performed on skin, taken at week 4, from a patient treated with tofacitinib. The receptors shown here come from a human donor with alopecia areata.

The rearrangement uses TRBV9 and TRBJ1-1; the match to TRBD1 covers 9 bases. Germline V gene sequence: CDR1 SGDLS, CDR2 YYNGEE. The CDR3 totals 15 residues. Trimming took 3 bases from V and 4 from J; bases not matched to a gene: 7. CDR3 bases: TGTGCCAGCAGCGCGACGGGACAGGGTGCCACTGAAGCTTTCTTT. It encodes CASSATGQGATEAFF. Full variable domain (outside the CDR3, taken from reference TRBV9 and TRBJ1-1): DSGVTQTPKHLITATGQRVTLRCSPRSGDLSVYWYQQSLDQGLQFLIQYYNGEERAKGNILERFSAQQFPDLHSELNLSSLELGDSALYFCASSATGQGATEAFFGQGTRLTVV.

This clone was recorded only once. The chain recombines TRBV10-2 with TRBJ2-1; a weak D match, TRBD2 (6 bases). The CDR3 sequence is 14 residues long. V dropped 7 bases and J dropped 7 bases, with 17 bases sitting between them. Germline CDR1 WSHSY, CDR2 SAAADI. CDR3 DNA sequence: TGCGCCAGCAACGTCCCGGGACTTAAAAATGAGCAGTTCTTC. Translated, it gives CASNVPGLKNEQFF.

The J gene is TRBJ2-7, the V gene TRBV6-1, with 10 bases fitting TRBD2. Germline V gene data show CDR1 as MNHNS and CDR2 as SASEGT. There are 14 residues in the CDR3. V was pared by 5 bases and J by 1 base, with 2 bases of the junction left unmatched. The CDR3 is CASSTTSGSYEQYF. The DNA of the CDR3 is TGTGCCAGCAGTACGACTAGCGGGTCCTACGAGCAGTACTTC.

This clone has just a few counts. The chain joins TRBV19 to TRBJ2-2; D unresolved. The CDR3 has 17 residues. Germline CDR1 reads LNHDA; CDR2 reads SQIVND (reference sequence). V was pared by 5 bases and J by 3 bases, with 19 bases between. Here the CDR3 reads CASSQTPQARDTGELFF. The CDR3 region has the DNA TGTGCCAGTAGTCAAACTCCGCAGGCACGGGACACCGGGGAGCTGTTTTTT.

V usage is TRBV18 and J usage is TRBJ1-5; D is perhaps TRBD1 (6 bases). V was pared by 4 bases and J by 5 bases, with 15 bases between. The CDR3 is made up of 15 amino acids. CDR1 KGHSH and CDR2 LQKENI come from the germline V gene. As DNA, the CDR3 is TGTGCCAGCTCACTAGGACAGTGGTATGATCAGCCCCAGCATTTT. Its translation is CASSLGQWYDQPQHF.

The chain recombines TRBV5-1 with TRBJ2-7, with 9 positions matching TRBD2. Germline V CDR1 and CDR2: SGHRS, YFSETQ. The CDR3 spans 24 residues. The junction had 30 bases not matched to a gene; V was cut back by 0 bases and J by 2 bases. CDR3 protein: CASSLVVWTVSPNGGRASPYEQYF. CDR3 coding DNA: TGCGCCAGCAGCTTGGTCGTTTGGACGGTATCTCCTAATGGCGGGAGGGCCTCACCCTACGAGCAGTACTTC.

This CDR3 reads CASSQDWGLAGVNEQFF. CDR3 nucleotide sequence: TGCGCCAGCAGCCAAGACTGGGGACTAGCGGGAGTCAATGAGCAGTTCTTC. The V gene is TRBV4-1, the J gene TRBJ2-1; 14 bases line up with TRBD2. Looked up from germline, CDR1 is MGHRA and CDR2 is YSYEKL. The trim removed 0 bases at V and 6 bases at J, leaving 4 bases unmatched. The CDR3 is 17 residues long.

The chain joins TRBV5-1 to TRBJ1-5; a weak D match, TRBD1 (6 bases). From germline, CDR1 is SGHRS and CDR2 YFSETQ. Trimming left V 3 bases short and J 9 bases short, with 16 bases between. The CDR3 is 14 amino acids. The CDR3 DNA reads TGCGCCAGCAGCTCAGGACAGCCCGGGGGGCCCCAGCATTTT. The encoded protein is CASSSGQPGGPQHF.

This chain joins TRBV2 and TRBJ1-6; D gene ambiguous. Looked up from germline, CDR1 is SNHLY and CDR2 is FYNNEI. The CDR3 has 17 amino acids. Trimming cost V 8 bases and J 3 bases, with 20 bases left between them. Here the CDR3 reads CASLGAKTARYNSPLHF. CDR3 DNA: TGTGCCAGCCTGGGTGCAAAAACGGCCCGCTATAATTCACCCCTCCACTTT.

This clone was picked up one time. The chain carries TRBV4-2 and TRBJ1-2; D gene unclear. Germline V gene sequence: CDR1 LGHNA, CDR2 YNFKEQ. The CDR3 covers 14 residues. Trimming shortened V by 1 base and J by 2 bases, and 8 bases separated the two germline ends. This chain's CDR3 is CASSQVDANYGYTF. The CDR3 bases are TGTGCCAGCAGCCAAGTCGACGCCAACTATGGCTACACCTTC.

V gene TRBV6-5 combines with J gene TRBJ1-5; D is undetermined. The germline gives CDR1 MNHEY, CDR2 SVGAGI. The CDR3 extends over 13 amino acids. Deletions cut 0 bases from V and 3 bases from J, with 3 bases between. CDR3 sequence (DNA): TGTGCCAGCAGTTACTCCCTCAATCAGCCCCAGCATTTT. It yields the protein CASSYSLNQPQHF.

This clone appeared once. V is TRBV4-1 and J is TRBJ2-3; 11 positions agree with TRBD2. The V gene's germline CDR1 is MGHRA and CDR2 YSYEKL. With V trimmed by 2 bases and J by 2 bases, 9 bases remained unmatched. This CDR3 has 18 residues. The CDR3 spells CASSQTLTTSGVTDTQYF. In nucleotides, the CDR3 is TGCGCCAGCAGCCAAACCCTCACGACTAGCGGGGTCACAGATACGCAGTATTTT.

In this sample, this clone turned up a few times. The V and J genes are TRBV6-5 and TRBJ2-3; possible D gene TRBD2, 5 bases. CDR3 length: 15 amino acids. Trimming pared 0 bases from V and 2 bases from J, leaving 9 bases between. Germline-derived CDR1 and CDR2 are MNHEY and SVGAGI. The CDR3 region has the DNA TGTGCCAGCAGTTACTCCCCGGGGTCCACAGATACGCAGTATTTT. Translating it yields CASSYSPGSTDTQYF.

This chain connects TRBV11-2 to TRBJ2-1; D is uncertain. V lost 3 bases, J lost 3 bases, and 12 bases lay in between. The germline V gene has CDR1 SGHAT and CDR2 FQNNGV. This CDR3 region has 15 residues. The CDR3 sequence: CASSFGYGVYNEQFF. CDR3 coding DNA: TGTGCCAGCAGCTTTGGTTATGGGGTCTACAATGAGCAGTTCTTC.

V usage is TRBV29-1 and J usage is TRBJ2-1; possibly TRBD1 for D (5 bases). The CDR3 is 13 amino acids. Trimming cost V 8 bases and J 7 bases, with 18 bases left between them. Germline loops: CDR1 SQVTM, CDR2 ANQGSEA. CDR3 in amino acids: CSSSRTTENEQFF. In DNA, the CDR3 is TGCAGCTCGTCCCGGACAACCGAGAATGAGCAGTTCTTC.

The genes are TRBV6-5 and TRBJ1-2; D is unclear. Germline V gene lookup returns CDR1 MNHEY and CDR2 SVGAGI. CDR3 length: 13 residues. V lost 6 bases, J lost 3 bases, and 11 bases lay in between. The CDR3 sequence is CASSPGSDYGYTF. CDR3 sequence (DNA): TGTGCCAGCAGCCCCGGCAGCGACTATGGCTACACCTTC.

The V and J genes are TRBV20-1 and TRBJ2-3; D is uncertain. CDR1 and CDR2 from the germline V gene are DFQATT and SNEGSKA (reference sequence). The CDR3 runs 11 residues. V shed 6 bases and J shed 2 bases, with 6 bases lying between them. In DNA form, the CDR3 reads TGCAGTGCAGAGGACACAGATACGCAGTATTTT. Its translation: CSAEDTDTQYF.

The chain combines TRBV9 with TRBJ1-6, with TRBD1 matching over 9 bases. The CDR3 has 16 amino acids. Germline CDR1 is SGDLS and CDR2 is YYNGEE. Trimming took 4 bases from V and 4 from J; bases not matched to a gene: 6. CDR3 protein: CASSYRTGDYNSPLHF. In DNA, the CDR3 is TGTGCCAGCAGCTATCGGACAGGGGATTATAATTCACCCCTCCACTTT.

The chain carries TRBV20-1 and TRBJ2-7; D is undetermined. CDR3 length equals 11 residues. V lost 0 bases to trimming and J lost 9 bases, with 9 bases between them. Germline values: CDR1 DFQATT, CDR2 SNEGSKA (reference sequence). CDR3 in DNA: TGCAGTGCTAGAGAAATGGCAGGGCAGTACTTC. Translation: CSAREMAGQYF.

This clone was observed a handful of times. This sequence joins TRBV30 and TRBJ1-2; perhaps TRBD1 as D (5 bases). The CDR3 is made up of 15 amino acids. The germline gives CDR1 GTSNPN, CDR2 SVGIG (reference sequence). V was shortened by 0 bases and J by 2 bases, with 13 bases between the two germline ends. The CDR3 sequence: CAWSVRWDSNYGYTF. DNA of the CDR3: TGTGCCTGGAGTGTACGTTGGGACTCGAACTATGGCTACACCTTC.

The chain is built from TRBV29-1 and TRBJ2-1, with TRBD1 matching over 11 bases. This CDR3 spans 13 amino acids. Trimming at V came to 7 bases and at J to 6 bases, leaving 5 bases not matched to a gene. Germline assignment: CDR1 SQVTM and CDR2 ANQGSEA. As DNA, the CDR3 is TGCAGCGCGGACAGGGGGCGCATCAATGAGCAGTTCTTC. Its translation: CSADRGRINEQFF.

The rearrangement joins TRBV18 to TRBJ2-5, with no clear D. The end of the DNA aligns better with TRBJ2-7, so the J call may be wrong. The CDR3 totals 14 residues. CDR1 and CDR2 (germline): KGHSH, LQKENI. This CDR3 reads CASSPRDRPGEQYF. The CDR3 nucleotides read TGTGCCAGCTCACCGCGAGACCGCCCGGGCGAGCAGTACTTC.

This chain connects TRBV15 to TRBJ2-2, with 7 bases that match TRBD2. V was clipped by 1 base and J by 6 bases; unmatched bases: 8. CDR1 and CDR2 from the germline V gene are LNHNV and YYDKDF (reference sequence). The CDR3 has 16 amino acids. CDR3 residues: CATSRVPRGVPGELFF. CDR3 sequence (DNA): TGTGCCACCAGCAGAGTACCCCGGGGGGTTCCCGGGGAGCTGTTTTTT.

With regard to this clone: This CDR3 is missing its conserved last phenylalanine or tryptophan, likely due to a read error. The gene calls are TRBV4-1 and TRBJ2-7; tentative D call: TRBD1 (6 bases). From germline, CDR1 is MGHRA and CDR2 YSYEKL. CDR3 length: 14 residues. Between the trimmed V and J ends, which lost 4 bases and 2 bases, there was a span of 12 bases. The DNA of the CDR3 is TGCGCCAGCAGCCGGACAGTAGACACCTACGAGCAGTACTAC. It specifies CASSRTVDTYEQYY.

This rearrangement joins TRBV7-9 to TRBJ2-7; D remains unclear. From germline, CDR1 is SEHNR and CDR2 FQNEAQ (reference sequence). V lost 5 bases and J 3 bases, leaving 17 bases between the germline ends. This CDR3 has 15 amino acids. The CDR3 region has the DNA TGTGCCAGCAGCCAGAGTCCGGCCCTCAACTACGAGCAGTACTTC. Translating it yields CASSQSPALNYEQYF.